The 21 T cell receptor beta chains presented below share a single source sample, sequenced in a study of T cell repertoires in cytomegalovirus infection. No antigens are known for them. TCRdb passed the reads through MiXCR, listing each CDR3 protein once. Of about 740,000 distinct CDR3 sequences detected, around 32% appear once; the ten largest clones hold over 15%. The sample consisted of cultured PBMCs, taken from culture after CMV antigen stimulation. These receptors all stem from a human donor in good health (CMV status not recorded). Some clones in this sample may be carry-over from other donors' samples.

The rearrangement joins TRBV7-2 to TRBJ2-3; perhaps TRBD2 as D (5 bases). The germline CDR1 and CDR2 sequences are SGHTA and FQGNSA. The V end lost 5 bases, the J end lost 4 bases, and 13 bases lay between the germline ends. CDR3 length: 14 amino acids. CDR3 nucleotides: TGTGCCAGCAGCCACCGGGATCCGGCAGATACGCAGTATTTT. Its protein product is CASSHRDPADTQYF.

A few counts support this clonotype. This rearrangement joins TRBV7-9 to TRBJ1-2; D is undetermined. The CDR3 contains 13 residues. Germline CDR1 reads SEHNR; CDR2 reads FQNEAQ (reference sequence). Deletions cut 4 bases from V and 4 bases from J, with 10 bases between. The CDR3 bases are TGTGCCAGCAGCTCCCATAGCCCCTATGGCTACACCTTC. It yields the protein CASSSHSPYGYTF.

J is TRBJ2-4 and V is TRBV6-1; 8 bases agree with TRBD2. The V segment lost 7 bases and the J segment 5 bases; nucleotides outside the gene matches: 19. Germline V gives CDR1 MNHNS, CDR2 SASEGT. The CDR3 has 18 residues. Here the CDR3 DNA reads TGTGCCAGCACCCGGCGGGGGGAATTAGGGCCTATACAAAACATTCAGTACTTC. Amino acids: CASTRRGELGPIQNIQYF.

This clonotype showed up just a few times. The chain joins TRBV20-1 to TRBJ2-3; TRBD1 aligns across 9 bases. Germline V gives CDR1 DFQATT, CDR2 SNEGSKA (reference sequence). CDR3 length equals 15 residues. The V segment lost 5 bases and the J segment 4 bases; nucleotides outside the gene matches: 10. The CDR3 sequence: CSAPNSGQGADTQYF. In nucleotides, the CDR3 is TGCAGTGCTCCCAATTCGGGACAGGGCGCAGATACGCAGTATTTT.

In this sample, this clonotype turned up a few times. CDR3 loop: CASSHLKRGDPRGETQYF. CDR3 coding DNA: TGTGCCAGCAGCCACCTAAAGCGGGGGGACCCAAGGGGAGAGACCCAGTACTTC. This chain links TRBV7-4 with TRBJ2-5, with 9 bases lining up with TRBD2. The V gene's germline CDR1 is SGHVT and CDR2 SQSDAQ. Germline trimming cut 5 bases from V and 4 bases from J; bases unmatched to any gene: 17. The CDR3 totals 18 residues.

Remarks on this clonotype: A clone one base away is much larger, so this may be a read error. This rearrangement joins TRBV7-2 to TRBJ2-7, with 8 positions matching TRBD1. CDR3 size: 14 residues. Germline V gene data show CDR1 as SGHTA and CDR2 as FQGNSA. J gave up 0 bases and V 5 bases, and 3 bases lay outside the gene matches. In nucleotides, the CDR3 is TGTACCAGCAGCCATGGACAGGGCTCCTACGAGCAGTACTTC. Translation gives CTSSHGQGSYEQYF. The whole variable domain, filled in from reference TRBV7-2 and TRBJ2-7, reads GAGVSQSPSNKVTEKGKDVELRCDPISGHTALYWYRQSLGQGLEFLIYFQGNSAPDKSGLPSDRFSAERTGGSVSTLTIQRTQQEDSAVYLCTSSHGQGSYEQYFGPGTRLTVT.

The chain couples TRBV4-3 to TRBJ2-5, with D possibly being TRBD2 (5 bases). Looked up from germline, CDR1 is LGHNA and CDR2 is YSLEER. Trimming left V 1 base short and J 4 bases short, with 16 bases between. There are 16 residues in the CDR3. The DNA of the CDR3 is TGCGCCAGCAGCCAAGGGACGAGAGATGGAGGAGAGACCCAGTACTTC. As protein: CASSQGTRDGGETQYF.

At least ten counts were recorded for this clonotype. V is TRBV7-2 and J is TRBJ1-1, with 8 positions matching TRBD1. The germline V gene has CDR1 SGHTA and CDR2 FQGNSA. Losses at the gene ends were 2 bases for V and 2 bases for J; bases not matched to a gene: 1. There are 14 residues in the CDR3. The DNA of the CDR3 is TGTGCCAGCAGCTTACAGGGGGCAAACACTGAAGCTTTCTTT. It translates to CASSLQGANTEAFF.

The CDR3 DNA sequence: TGTGCCACCGGGGAACCGGGACAGGGCACAGATACGCAGTATTTT. Its protein is CATGEPGQGTDTQYF. The J gene is TRBJ2-3, the V gene TRBV28; 8 nucleotides match TRBD1. The V gene end was trimmed by 10 bases and the J gene end by 1 base; junction bases not matched to a gene: 10. From germline, CDR1 is MDHEN and CDR2 SYDVKM. The CDR3 has 15 residues.

With respect to this clonotype: A much larger clone differs from this one at a single base, so this may be a read error. The V and J genes are TRBV7-2 and TRBJ2-7; unclear D gene. The end of the DNA is better explained by TRBJ2-1, so the J call may be wrong. This CDR3 spans 13 amino acids. Looked up from germline, CDR1 is SGHTA and CDR2 is FQGNSA. The CDR3 DNA sequence: TGTGCCAGCAGCTTAGGGGCATCTGTCGAGCAGTTCTTC. Translating it yields CASSLGASVEQFF.

This clonotype was picked up a small number of times. The chain has TRBV20-1 and TRBJ2-7; 10 bases match TRBD2. V shed 5 bases and J 2 bases; nucleotides not matched to a gene: 3. Germline loops: CDR1 DFQATT, CDR2 SNEGSKA (reference sequence). The CDR3 sequence is 13 residues long. The CDR3 DNA sequence: TGCAGTGCTCAACTAGCGGGAACCTACGAGCAGTACTTC. Protein: CSAQLAGTYEQYF.

The chain uses TRBV7-9 and TRBJ2-7; possible D gene TRBD2, 5 bases. The germline V and J ends were trimmed by 0 bases and 7 bases, with 13 bases remaining between them. In germline, CDR1 is SEHNR, CDR2 FQNEAQ (reference sequence). The CDR3 length is 14 residues. DNA of the CDR3: TGTGCCAGCAGCTTAGCGACGGGGAGTGGGGAGCAGTACTTC. Its protein product is CASSLATGSGEQYF.

This clonotype was observed a few times. The chain uses TRBV7-8 and TRBJ2-1; 14 bases fit TRBD2. J gave up 11 bases and V 0 bases, and 6 bases lay outside the gene matches. CDR1 is SGHVS and CDR2 is FQNEAQ in the germline V gene. CDR3 length equals 16 residues. The CDR3 protein is CASSLAGLAGVLKQFF. The DNA for the CDR3 is TGTGCCAGCAGCTTAGCGGGACTAGCGGGAGTTCTAAAGCAGTTCTTC.

This clonotype was counted many times. The CDR3 DNA sequence: TGTGCCAGCAGCATATCCCGGGGCCGGGAGCAGTACTTC. Translating gives CASSISRGREQYF. The genes are TRBV7-2 and TRBJ2-7; D is possibly TRBD1 or TRBD2 (5 bases each). The CDR3 extends over 13 amino acids. Trimming took 5 bases from V and 7 from J, leaving 15 bases between them. Germline CDR1 is SGHTA and CDR2 is FQGNSA.

This clonotype has just a few counts. V usage is TRBV6-6 and J usage is TRBJ1-1; D is ambiguous. V lost 4 bases and J 0 bases, leaving 9 bases between the germline ends. Germline V gives CDR1 MNHNY, CDR2 SVGAGI (reference sequence). The CDR3 loop spans 14 amino acids. In nucleotides, the CDR3 is TGTGCCAGCAGTTCTAGGTGGGTGAACACTGAAGCTTTCTTT. Its translation is CASSSRWVNTEAFF.

The rearrangement uses TRBV20-1 and TRBJ1-5; perhaps TRBD1 as D (5 bases). The CDR3 sequence is 14 residues long. CDR1 is DFQATT, CDR2 SNEGSKA, per germline (reference sequence). V lost 3 bases to trimming and J lost 3 bases, with 12 bases between them. The CDR3 protein is CSARWDGVNQPQHF. CDR3 bases: TGCAGTGCTAGGTGGGACGGCGTCAATCAGCCCCAGCATTTT.

This sequence joins TRBV12-5 and TRBJ2-2; 9 bases are a match to TRBD1. This CDR3 is built from 15 residues. V shed 5 bases, J shed 5 bases, and the junction held 6 bases outside the gene matches. The germline V gene has CDR1 LGHNT and CDR2 FRNRAP. In DNA, the CDR3 is TGTGCTAGTGGTCAAGGACAGGGGAGGACCGGGGAGCTGTTTTTT. It encodes CASGQGQGRTGELFF.

This chain connects TRBV20-1 to TRBJ1-1; D is uncertain. The CDR3 is 15 amino acids. Germline V gives CDR1 DFQATT, CDR2 SNEGSKA (reference sequence). V lost 4 bases and J 1 base, leaving 16 bases between the germline ends. CDR3 amino acids: CSATDPRGPNTEAFF. The CDR3 nucleotides read TGCAGTGCTACCGATCCAAGAGGCCCGAACACTGAAGCTTTCTTT.

The CDR3, as DNA: TGTGCCAGCAGCCGGACTAGCATACAGACCCAGTACTTC. Translated: CASSRTSIQTQYF. The chain uses TRBV7-9 and TRBJ2-5; 8 nucleotides agree with TRBD2. CDR1 is SEHNR and CDR2 is FQNEAQ in the germline V gene (reference sequence). The CDR3 contains 13 residues. The V and J ends lost 5 bases and 6 bases, in that order; junction bases with no gene match: 5.

This clonotype showed up just a few times. V usage is TRBV7-6 and J usage is TRBJ2-7; weak D call: TRBD1 (6 bases). Between the trimmed V and J ends, which lost 5 bases and 2 bases, there was a span of 13 bases. The CDR3 contains 14 residues. Germline V CDR1 and CDR2: SGHVS, FNYEAQ. CDR3 sequence: CASSTETGTYEQYF. CDR3 DNA: TGTGCCAGCAGCACCGAGACAGGCACCTACGAGCAGTACTTC.

The chain joins TRBV6-1 to TRBJ1-5; D not certain. The CDR3 contains 16 residues. The germline gives CDR1 MNHNS, CDR2 SASEGT. Trimming stripped 2 bases from V and 0 bases from J, with 11 bases between. CDR3 region: CASSEQAGYSNQPQHF. Written as DNA, the CDR3 is TGTGCCAGCAGTGAACAGGCAGGATATAGCAATCAGCCCCAGCATTTT.